What follows are 14 T cell receptor beta chains derived from one specimen sequenced in a study of tumor-infiltrating lymphocytes in primary liver carcinoma. Using a constant-region primer together with ProtoScript II reverse transcriptase, TCR beta cDNA was made from roughly 540 ng of total RNA. Each TCR beta library was derived from three nested multiplex PCR rounds that employed slightly modified ARM-PCR. The study ran its first two PCR rounds for nine to ten cycles each, using TRBV1-TRBV30 forward primers and a C-beta reverse primer. TCRdb fed the multiplex PCR reads into MiXCR, producing one record per CDR3 protein. The sample carries 40,000 to 55,000 distinct CDR3 sequences, about two thirds recorded once. From unsorted bulk tissue weighing roughly 18-30 mg, DNA and RNA were co-extracted. Source material: liver tumor tissue from sampling region 5. Subset reported: tumor region T5, tumor centre. The receptors shown here come from a man in his forties with primary liver carcinoma and hepatitis B virus infection.

To note about this clonotype: One end of the junction fails to match germline, which may point to a read error. The chain links TRBV29-1 to TRBJ2-7, with D possibly being TRBD1 (6 bases). The CDR3 covers 16 residues. The germline V gene has CDR1 SQVTM and CDR2 ANQGSEA. Here the CDR3 DNA reads TGCAGCGTTGGTCCCGGGGTCGGACAGACGCCCTATGAGCAATACTTC. Translation: CSVGPGVGQTPYEQYF.

By its share, this clonotype is medium-sized. The chain recombines TRBV10-3 with TRBJ2-7; TRBD1 aligns across 9 bases. This CDR3 is 14 amino acids long. V trimming: 5 bases; J trimming: 3 bases; junction bases outside the gene matches: 5. Germline CDR1 ENHRY, CDR2 SYGVKD. Written as DNA, the CDR3 is TGTGCCATCAGTTCCGGGACAGGGATCTACGAGCAGTACTTC. It codes for CAISSGTGIYEQYF.

This clonotype was recorded many times. The CDR3 DNA is TGTGCCAGCAGTTTAAACAGGGGGCTCTACGAGCAGTACTTC. Its translation: CASSLNRGLYEQYF. The J gene is TRBJ2-7, the V gene TRBV28, with 9 bases fitting TRBD1. There are 14 residues in the CDR3. Trimming at V came to 2 bases and at J to 3 bases, leaving 2 bases not matched to a gene. CDR1 is MDHEN and CDR2 is SYDVKM in the germline V gene.

Details on this clonotype: No conserved phenylalanine or tryptophan ends this CDR3, so it is likely a read error. DNA for the CDR3: TGTGCCAGCAGCCGTAGCGGGTCCTCCAACGAGCAGTACTTA. Translation gives CASSRSGSSNEQYL. The V call is TRBV12-3 or TRBV12-4, the J call TRBJ2-7; 7 positions agree with TRBD2. This CDR3 has 14 residues.

Regarding this clonotype: A much larger clonotype is one base distant, so this may be a read error. The V call is TRBV25-1, the J call TRBJ2-2, with TRBD2 matching 14 bases. This CDR3 comprises 18 residues. Germline V CDR1 and CDR2: MGHDK, SYGVNS. J was trimmed by 6 bases and V by 4 bases; bases with no gene match: 10. The CDR3 DNA follows: TGTGCCAGCAGTGGTCCGGGGACGGGACTAGCGGGAGCCGGGGAGCTGTTTTTT. Translation gives CASSGPGTGLAGAGELFF.

Comments on this clonotype: Compared with germline, one end of the junction differs, possibly owing to a read error. The chain is built from TRBV6-6 and TRBJ1-1; possible D gene TRBD1, 5 bases. CDR3 length: 16 amino acids. Per the germline V gene, CDR1 is MNHNY and CDR2 is SVGAGI (reference sequence). Here the CDR3 reads CASSYPPQVLNTEAFF. For the CDR3, the DNA is TGTGCCAGCAGTTACCCGCCACAGGTGTTGAACACTGAGGCTTTCTTT.

A note on this clonotype: No conserved phenylalanine or tryptophan ends this CDR3, so it is likely a read error. V gene TRBV11-2 combines with J gene TRBJ2-7; a weak D match, TRBD2 (6 bases). Germline CDR1 reads SGHAT; CDR2 reads FQNNGV. The CDR3 extends over 15 amino acids. The CDR3 bases are TGTGCAAGTAGCCTCGGCGGGACTCTACCCTACGAGCAGTACTAC. Translation gives CASSLGGTLPYEQYY.

A single count supports this clonotype. The conserved phenylalanine or tryptophan normally closing the CDR3 is absent here, so this likely arose from a read error. It is unclear where the CDR3 begins or ends on the DNA, so no DNA is shown, and the CDR3 is as TCRdb lists it. V gene TRBV6-5 combines with J gene TRBJ2-7; the table gives TRBD1 as D, unverified against the DNA. The germline V gene has CDR1 MNHEY and CDR2 SVGAGI. From its first to its last residue, the CDR3 has 12 amino acids. The CDR3 sequence is CASSAGPDRLYS.

Concerning this clonotype: A junction boundary mismatches the germline segment, possibly from a read error. This chain uses TRBV29-1 with TRBJ2-4; 7 positions agree with TRBD1. Per germline, CDR1 SQVTM and CDR2 ANQGSEA. There are 16 residues in the CDR3. This chain's CDR3 is CSVRVTGRYIGNIRYF. The CDR3 bases are TGCAGCGTTCGAGTGACAGGGAGATACATAGGAAACATTCGGTACTTC.

This clonotype was counted once. A much larger clone differs from this one at a single base, so this may be a read error. The final CDR3 position lacks the conserved phenylalanine or tryptophan, pointing to a likely read error. The limits of the CDR3 on the DNA are not certain, so only TCRdb's listed CDR3 is given. The genes are TRBV5-1 and TRBJ2-3; TRBD1 is the table's D call and was not checked against the DNA. The CDR3 numbers 12 amino acids, ends counted. CDR1 and CDR2 from the germline V gene are SGHRS and YFSETQ. The CDR3 protein is CASQQGPEDTQY.

This clonotype was recorded at least ten times. The V call is TRBV12-3 or TRBV12-4, the J call TRBJ2-7; 11 nucleotides match TRBD2. The CDR3 runs to 15 residues. J lost 3 bases, V lost 7 bases, and 8 bases had no gene match. This chain's CDR3 is CASTLAGVLSYEQYF. CDR3 bases: TGTGCCAGCACACTAGCGGGAGTTCTTAGCTACGAGCAGTACTTC.

Concerning this clonotype: One junction end does not reproduce the germline sequence, and a read error may be involved. This sequence joins TRBV6-5 and TRBJ2-6, with 7 nucleotides matching TRBD1. CDR3 length: 16 residues. In germline, CDR1 is MNHEY, CDR2 SVGAGI. CDR3 DNA: TGTGCCAGTATGGCAGGGGACAGATCCGGGGCCAACGTACTGACTTTC. Translating it yields CASMAGDRSGANVLTF.

A note on this clonotype: A junction boundary mismatches the germline segment, possibly from a read error. The chain carries TRBV11-2 and TRBJ2-2, with a possible D match to TRBD2 (6 bases). The CDR3 contains 15 residues. Looked up from germline, CDR1 is SGHAT and CDR2 is FQNNGV. CDR3 region: CVSSLLREETGELFF. The CDR3 DNA reads TGTGTCAGCAGCTTACTCAGGGAGGAGACCGGGGAGCTGTTTTTT.

Regarding this clonotype: Without the conserved terminal phenylalanine or tryptophan, this CDR3 likely stems from a read error. The chain carries TRBV28 and TRBJ2-7, with D unresolved. This CDR3 is 11 amino acids long. The V end was cut by 4 bases, the J end by 4 bases, with 5 bases between. Germline values: CDR1 MDHEN, CDR2 SYDVKM. CDR3 protein: CASSYEYEQYS. CDR3 coding DNA: TGTGCCAGCAGTTATGAATACGAGCAGTACTCC.